What follows is one TCR beta chain and its context. Germline V gene data show CDR1 as SGDLS and CDR2 as YYNGEE. The CDR3 sequence is 13 residues long. The V end lost 7 bases, the J end lost 0 bases, and 11 bases lay between the germline ends. This record belongs to a study of OX40 agonist ivuxolimab in advanced cancers. Profiled with immunoSEQ multiplex PCR; TCRdb holds only in-frame clones, not every one. There are about 45,000 clones in the sample; more than 75% occur only once, and 15% to 20% lies in the top ten. This clonotype was obtained from an adult with an advanced solid tumor such as melanoma, head and neck, liver or kidney cancer. V usage is TRBV9 and J usage is TRBJ2-7, with D hard to call. The starting material was CD4+ or CD8+ T cells sorted from blood, obtained in a trial of the OX40 agonist ivuxolimab. The chain's CDR3 is CASSPADSYEQYF. Here the CDR3 DNA reads TGTGCCAGCTCCCCGGCGGACTCCTACGAGCAGTACTTC.